This is a list of T cell receptor beta chains from one sample in a study of cytomegalovirus exposure and HLA in healthy donors. Generated by immunoSEQ multiplex PCR, the TCRdb table keeps only in-frame clones and is missing some. The sample shows roughly 150,000 clones, approximately 94% of them seen only once. Sample: PBMCs. The receptors come from a man aged 18 to 30 in good health and CMV-seropositive. The CDR3 runs from the conserved cysteine through the conserved F or W.

TRBV7-2	TRBJ2-7	CASSSSGTPGLEQYF
TRBV4-1	TRBJ1-2	CASSQDPGSGYTF
TRBV2	TRBJ2-7	CASSELEDSYEQYF
TRBV9	TRBJ2-2	CASSVVSTGELFF
TRBV4-2	TRBJ2-1	CASSPTSGGSYNEQFF
TRBV27	TRBJ2-1	CASSPWGRGEQFF
TRBV5-3	TRBJ2-3	CARSCGTTSTDTQYF
TRBV30	TRBJ1-4	CAWGTGMGEKLFF
TRBV7-2	TRBJ2-1	CASRKGTTLSDNEQFF
TRBV5-1	TRBJ2-5	CASSWGTGTWEETQYF
TRBV13	TRBJ2-2	CASSSRDRGNAGELFF
TRBV5-1	TRBJ2-1	CASSLKGTSGSYNEQFF
TRBV6-5	TRBJ2-7	CASSYRMGQGFNEQYF
TRBV4-1	TRBJ2-1	CASSQASGGNEQFF
TRBV29-1	TRBJ2-5	CSVVQETQYF
TRBV28	TRBJ2-6	CASSLLGPASGANVLTF